The T cell receptor beta chain described here comes from a study of tumor-infiltrating lymphocytes in localized non-small cell lung cancer. Study results and caveats: Compared with uninvolved lung, tumors showed higher T cell infiltration by TCRbeta sequencing. Different pieces of the same tissue went to different assays, confounding technical variation with intratumor heterogeneity.

This CDR3 is 16 amino acids long. Germline CDR1 is ENHRY and CDR2 is SYGVKD. V gave up 0 bases and J gave up 3 bases, with 12 bases separating them. Measured with immunoSEQ multiplex PCR; TCRdb has only the in-frame clones, and not every one. The sample gives over 10,000 clones, less than 85% of which show up once; approximately 13% is in the top ten. This clone was detected only a few times. Its specificity is unknown. Sequencing used lung tumor tissue. This TCR was recovered from a human donor with non-small cell lung cancer. The chain is built from TRBV10-3 and TRBJ1-3; D gene ambiguous. CDR3 loop: CAISESEPDRGNTIYF. The CDR3 region has the DNA TGTGCCATCAGTGAGTCGGAACCGGACCGTGGAAACACCATATATTTT.